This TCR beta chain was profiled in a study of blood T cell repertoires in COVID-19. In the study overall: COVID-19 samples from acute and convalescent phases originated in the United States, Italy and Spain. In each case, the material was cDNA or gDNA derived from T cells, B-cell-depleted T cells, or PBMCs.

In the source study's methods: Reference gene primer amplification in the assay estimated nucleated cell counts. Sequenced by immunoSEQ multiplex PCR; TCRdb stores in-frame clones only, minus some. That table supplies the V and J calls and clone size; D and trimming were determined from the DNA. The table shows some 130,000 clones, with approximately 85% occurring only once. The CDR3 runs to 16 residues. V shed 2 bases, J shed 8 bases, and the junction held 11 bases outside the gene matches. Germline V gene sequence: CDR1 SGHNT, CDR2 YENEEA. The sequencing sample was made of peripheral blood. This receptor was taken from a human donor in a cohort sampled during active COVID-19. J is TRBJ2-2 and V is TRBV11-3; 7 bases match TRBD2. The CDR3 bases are TGTGCCAGCAGCTTAAACGGCGGGGGAGACGGAGGGGAGCTGTTTTTT. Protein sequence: CASSLNGGGDGGELFF. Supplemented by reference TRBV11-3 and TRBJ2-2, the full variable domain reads EAGVVQSPRYKIIEKKQPVAFWCNPISGHNTLYWYLQNLGQGPELLIRYENEEAVDDSQLPKDRFSAERLKGVDSTLKIQPAELGDSAVYLCASSLNGGGDGGELFFGEGSRLTVL.